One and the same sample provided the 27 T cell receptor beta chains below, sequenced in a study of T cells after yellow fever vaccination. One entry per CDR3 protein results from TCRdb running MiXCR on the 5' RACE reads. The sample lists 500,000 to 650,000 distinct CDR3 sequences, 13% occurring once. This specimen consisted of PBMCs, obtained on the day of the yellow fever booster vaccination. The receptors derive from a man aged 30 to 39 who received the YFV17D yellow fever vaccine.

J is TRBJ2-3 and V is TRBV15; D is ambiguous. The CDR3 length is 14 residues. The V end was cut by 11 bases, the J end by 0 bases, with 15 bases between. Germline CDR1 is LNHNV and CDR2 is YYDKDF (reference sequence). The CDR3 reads CASAEVASTDTQYF. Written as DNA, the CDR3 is TGTGCCTCAGCAGAGGTAGCTAGCACAGATACGCAGTATTTT.

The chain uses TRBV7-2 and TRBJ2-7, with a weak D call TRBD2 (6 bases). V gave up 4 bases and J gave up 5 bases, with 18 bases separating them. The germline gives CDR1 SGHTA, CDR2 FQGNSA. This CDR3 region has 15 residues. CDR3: CASSSRLGAIHEQYF. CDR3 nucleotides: TGTGCCAGCAGCTCCCGACTAGGAGCTATCCACGAGCAGTACTTC.

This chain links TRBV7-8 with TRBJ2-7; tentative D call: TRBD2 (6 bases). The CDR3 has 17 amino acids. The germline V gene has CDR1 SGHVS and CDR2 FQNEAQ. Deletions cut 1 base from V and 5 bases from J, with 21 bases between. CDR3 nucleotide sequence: TGTGCCAGCAGCTTAGTATTCTGGCGGGATGGTGGGGACGAGCAGTACTTC. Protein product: CASSLVFWRDGGDEQYF.

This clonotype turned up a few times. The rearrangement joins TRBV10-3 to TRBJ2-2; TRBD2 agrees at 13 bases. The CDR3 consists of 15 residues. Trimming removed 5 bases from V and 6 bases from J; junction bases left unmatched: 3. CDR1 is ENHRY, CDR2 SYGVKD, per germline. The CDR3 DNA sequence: TGTGCCATCAGTCCCGGACTAGCGGGAGCCGGGGAGCTGTTTTTT. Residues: CAISPGLAGAGELFF.

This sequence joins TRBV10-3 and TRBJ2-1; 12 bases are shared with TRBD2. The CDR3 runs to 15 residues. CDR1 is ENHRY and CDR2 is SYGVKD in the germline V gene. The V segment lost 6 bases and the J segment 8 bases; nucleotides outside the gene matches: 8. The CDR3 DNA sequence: TGTGCCATCAGCCACACTAGCGGGAGGTCCGATGAGCAGTTCTTC. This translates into CAISHTSGRSDEQFF.

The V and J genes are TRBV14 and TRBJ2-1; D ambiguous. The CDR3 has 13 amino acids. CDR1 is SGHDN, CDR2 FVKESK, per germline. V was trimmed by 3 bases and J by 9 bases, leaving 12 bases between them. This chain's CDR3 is CASSHVTLGEQFF. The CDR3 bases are TGTGCCAGCAGCCATGTCACCCTGGGTGAGCAGTTCTTC.

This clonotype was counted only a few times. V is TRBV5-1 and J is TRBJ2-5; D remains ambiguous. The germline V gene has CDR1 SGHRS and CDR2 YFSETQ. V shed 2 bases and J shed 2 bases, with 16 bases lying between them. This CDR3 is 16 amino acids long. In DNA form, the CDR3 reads TGCGCCAGCAGCTTCATTAAACTGGCGGAACAAGAGACCCAGTACTTC. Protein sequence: CASSFIKLAEQETQYF. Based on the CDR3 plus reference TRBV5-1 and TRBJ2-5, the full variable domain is KAGVTQTPRYLIKTRGQQVTLSCSPISGHRSVSWYQQTPGQGLQFLFEYFSETQRNKGNFPGRFSGRQFSNSRSEMNVSTLELGDSALYLCASSFIKLAEQETQYFGPGTRLLVL.

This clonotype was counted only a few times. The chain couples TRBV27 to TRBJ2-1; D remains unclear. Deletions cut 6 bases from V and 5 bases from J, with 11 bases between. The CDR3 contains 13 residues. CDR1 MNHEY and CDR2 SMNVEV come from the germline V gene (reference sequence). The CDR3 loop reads CASRPARDNEQFF. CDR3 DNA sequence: TGTGCCAGCAGACCCGCTAGGGACAATGAGCAGTTCTTC.

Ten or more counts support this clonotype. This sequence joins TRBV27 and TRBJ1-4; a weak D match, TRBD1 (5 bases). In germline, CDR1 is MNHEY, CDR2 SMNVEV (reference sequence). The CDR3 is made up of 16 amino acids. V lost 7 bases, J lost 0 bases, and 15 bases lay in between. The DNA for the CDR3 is TGTGCCAGCACAAGCGGGGGTTCCGCAACTAATGAAAAACTGTTTTTT. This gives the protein CASTSGGSATNEKLFF.

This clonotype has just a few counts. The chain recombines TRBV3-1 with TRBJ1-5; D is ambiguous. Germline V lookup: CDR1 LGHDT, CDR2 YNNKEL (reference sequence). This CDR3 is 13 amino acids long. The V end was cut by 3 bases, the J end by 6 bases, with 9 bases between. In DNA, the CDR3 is TGTGCCAGCAGCCAGGGTATTAGTCAGCCCCAGCATTTT. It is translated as CASSQGISQPQHF.

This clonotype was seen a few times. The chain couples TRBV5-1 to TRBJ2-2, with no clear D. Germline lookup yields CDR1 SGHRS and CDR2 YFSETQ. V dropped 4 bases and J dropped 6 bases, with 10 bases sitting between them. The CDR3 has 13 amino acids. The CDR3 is CASSDSRAGELFF. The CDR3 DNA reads TGCGCCAGCAGCGATAGTCGCGCCGGGGAGCTGTTTTTT.

The CDR3 nucleotides are TGTGCCAGCAGTTTCTCGGGGGCAGGGGATGAAAAACTGTTTTTT. It translates to CASSFSGAGDEKLFF. The rearrangement links TRBV25-1 to TRBJ1-4; D might be TRBD1 (6 bases). The V and J ends lost 5 bases and 6 bases respectively, with 16 bases between them. Germline assignment: CDR1 MGHDK and CDR2 SYGVNS. This CDR3 has 15 amino acids.

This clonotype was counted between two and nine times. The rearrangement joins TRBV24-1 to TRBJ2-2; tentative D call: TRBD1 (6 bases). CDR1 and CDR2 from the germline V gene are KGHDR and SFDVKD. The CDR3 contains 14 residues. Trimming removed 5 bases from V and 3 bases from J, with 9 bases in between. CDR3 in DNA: TGTGCCACCAGTGCGGGACACTACACCGGGGAGCTGTTTTTT. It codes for CATSAGHYTGELFF.

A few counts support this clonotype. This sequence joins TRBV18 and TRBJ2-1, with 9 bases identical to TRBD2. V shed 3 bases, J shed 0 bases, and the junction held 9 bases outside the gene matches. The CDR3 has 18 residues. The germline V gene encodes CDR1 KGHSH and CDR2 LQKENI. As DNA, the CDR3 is TGTGCCAGCTCACCGACGAAGGGACTAGCTGACTCCTACAATGAGCAGTTCTTC. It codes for CASSPTKGLADSYNEQFF.

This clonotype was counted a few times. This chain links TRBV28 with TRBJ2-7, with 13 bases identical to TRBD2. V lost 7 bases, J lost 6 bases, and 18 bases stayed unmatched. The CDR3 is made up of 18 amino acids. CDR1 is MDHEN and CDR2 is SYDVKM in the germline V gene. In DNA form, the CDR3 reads TGTGCCAGCAAGGGGACTAGCGGGACTTTGAGTGGTTTAGCCGAGCAGTACTTC. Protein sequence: CASKGTSGTLSGLAEQYF.

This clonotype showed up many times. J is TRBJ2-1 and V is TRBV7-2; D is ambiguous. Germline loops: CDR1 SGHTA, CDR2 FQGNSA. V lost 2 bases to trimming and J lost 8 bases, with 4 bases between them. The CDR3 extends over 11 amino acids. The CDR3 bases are TGTGCCAGCAGCTTAATGTATGAGCAGTTCTTC. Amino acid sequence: CASSLMYEQFF.

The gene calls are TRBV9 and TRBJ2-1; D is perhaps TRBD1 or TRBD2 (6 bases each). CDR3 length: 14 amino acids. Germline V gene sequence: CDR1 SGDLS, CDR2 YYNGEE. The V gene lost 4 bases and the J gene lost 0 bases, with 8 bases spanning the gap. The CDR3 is CASSRGVSYNEQFF. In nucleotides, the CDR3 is TGTGCCAGCAGCAGGGGGGTCTCCTACAATGAGCAGTTCTTC.

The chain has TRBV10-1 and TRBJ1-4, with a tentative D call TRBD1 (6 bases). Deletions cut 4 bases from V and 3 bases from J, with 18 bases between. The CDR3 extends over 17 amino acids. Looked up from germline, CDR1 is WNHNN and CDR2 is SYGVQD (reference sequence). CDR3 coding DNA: TGCGCCAGCAGTGGAAGGACAGCCGGCCCCTCTAATGAAAAACTGTTTTTT. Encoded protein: CASSGRTAGPSNEKLFF.

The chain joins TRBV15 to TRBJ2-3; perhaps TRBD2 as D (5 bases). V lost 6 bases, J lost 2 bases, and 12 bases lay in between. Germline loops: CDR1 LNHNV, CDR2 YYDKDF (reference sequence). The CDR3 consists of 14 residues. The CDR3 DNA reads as TGTGCCACCAGTAAACGGGATTACACAGATACGCAGTATTTT. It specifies CATSKRDYTDTQYF. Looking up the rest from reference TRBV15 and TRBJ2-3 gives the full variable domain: DAMVIQNPRYQVTQFGKPVTLSCSQTLNHNVMYWYQQKSSQAPKLLFHYYDKDFNNEADTPDNFQSRRPNTSFCFLDIRSPGLGDTAMYLCATSKRDYTDTQYFGPGTRLTVL.

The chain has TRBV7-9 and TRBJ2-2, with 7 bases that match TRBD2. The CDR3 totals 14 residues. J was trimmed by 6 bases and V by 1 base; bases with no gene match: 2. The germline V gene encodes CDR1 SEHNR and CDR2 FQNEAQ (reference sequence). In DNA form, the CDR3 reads TGTGCCAGCAGCTTAGGCGCGGGAGCCGGGGAGCTGTTTTTT. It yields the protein CASSLGAGAGELFF.

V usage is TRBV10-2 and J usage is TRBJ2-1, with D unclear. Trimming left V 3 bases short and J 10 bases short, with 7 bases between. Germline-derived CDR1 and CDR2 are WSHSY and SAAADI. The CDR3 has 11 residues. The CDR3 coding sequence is TGCGCCAGCAGTGAAAGTAGGGAGCAGTTCTTC. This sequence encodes CASSESREQFF.

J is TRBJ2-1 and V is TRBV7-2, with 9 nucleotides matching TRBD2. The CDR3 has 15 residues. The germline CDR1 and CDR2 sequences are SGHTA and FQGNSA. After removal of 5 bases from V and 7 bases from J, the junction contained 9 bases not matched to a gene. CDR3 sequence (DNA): TGTGCCAGCAGCCGTGCGGCGGGAGGGCCGAATGAGCAGTTCTTC. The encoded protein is CASSRAAGGPNEQFF.

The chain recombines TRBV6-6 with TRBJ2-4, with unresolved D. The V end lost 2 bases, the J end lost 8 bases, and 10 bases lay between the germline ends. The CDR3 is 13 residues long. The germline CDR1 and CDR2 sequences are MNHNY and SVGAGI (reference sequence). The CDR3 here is CASSYDTWDIQYF. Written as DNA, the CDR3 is TGTGCCAGCAGTTACGATACTTGGGACATTCAGTACTTC.

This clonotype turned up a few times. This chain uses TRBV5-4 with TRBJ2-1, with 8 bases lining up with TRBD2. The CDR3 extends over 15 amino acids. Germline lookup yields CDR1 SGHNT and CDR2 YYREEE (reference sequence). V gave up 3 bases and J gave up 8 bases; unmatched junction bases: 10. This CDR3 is CASSSQIRGGDEQFF. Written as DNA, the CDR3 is TGTGCCAGCAGCTCCCAGATCCGGGGGGGCGATGAGCAGTTCTTC. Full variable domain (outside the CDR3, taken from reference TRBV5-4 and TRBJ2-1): ETGVTQSPTHLIKTRGQQVTLRCSSQSGHNTVSWYQQALGQGPQFIFQYYREEENGRGNFPPRFSGLQFPNYSSELNVNALELDDSALYLCASSSQIRGGDEQFFGPGTRLTVL.

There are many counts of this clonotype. The CDR3 spells CAISDGTVSLEQYF. The CDR3 DNA is TGTGCCATCAGTGACGGGACTGTTTCCCTCGAGCAGTACTTC. The chain employs TRBV10-3 and TRBJ2-7, with D perhaps matching TRBD2 (6 bases). Trimming stripped 3 bases from V and 6 bases from J, with 15 bases between. The germline gives CDR1 ENHRY, CDR2 SYGVKD. There are 14 residues in the CDR3.

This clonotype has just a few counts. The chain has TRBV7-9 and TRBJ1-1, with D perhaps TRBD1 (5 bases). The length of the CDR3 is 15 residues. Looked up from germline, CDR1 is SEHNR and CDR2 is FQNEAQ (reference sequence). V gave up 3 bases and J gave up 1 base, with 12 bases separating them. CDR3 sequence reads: CASSFWDPQNTEAFF. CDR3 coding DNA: TGTGCCAGCAGCTTTTGGGACCCGCAGAACACTGAAGCTTTCTTT.

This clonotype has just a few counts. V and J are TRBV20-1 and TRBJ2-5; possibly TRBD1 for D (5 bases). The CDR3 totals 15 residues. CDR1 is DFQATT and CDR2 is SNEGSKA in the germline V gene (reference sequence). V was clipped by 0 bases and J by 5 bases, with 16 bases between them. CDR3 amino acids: CSARDTRGAWETQYF. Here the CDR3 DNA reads TGCAGTGCTAGAGATACAAGGGGCGCATGGGAGACCCAGTACTTC.